This TCR beta chain was obtained from a study of identical twins. This clonotype was picked up a small number of times. Its antigen is undetermined. TCRdb re-analysed the 5' RACE reads in MiXCR, keeping a single row per CDR3 protein. The sample lists 200,000 to 250,000 distinct CDR3 sequences, 6.5% to 8% occurring once. Study results and limitations: Out-of-frame sharing of TCR alpha in monozygotic twins was underestimated by models.

Germline values: CDR1 LGHDT, CDR2 YNNKEL (reference sequence). Trimming took off 3 bases at V and 1 base at J, with 9 bases between the two ends. This CDR3 is 14 amino acids long. This sample also belongs to another study, concerning T cells expressing NK-cell markers.

The rearrangement links TRBV3-1 to TRBJ2-5, with D unresolved. This sequence was found in a woman aged 18-29 years in good health. What was sequenced was CD8+ T cells sorted from blood. The CDR3 nucleotides are TGTGCCAGCAGCCAGGTCGATCTCCAAGAGACCCAGTACTTC. The encoded protein is CASSQVDLQETQYF.